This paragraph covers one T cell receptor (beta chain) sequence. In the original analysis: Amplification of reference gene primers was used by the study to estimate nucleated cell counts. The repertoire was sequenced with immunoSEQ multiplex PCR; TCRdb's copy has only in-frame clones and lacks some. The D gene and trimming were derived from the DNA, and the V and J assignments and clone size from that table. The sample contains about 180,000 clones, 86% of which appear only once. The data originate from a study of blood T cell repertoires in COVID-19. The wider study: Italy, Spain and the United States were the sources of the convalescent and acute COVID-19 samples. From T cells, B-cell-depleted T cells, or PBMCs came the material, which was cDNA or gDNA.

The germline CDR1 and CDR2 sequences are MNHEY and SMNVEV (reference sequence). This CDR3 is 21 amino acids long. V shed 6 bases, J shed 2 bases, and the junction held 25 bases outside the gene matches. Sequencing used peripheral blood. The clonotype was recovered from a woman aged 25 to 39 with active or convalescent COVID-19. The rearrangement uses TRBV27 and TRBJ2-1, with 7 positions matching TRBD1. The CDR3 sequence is CASSQLLPWDSRKGTYNEQFF. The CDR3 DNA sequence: TGTGCCAGCAGCCAGTTACTCCCCTGGGACAGCAGAAAGGGCACCTACAATGAGCAGTTCTTC.